The TCR beta chain under discussion was sequenced for a study of blood T cells in healthy people across ages. The study's findings and limits: Diversity of TCR beta correlated strongly with naive T cell percentage.

PCR was performed a second time for roughly 7 to 12 cycles using a sample-barcoded 5' primer and a J-beta primer mix. MiXCR, run by TCRdb on the 5' RACE reads, gives a single entry per CDR3 protein. The sample includes about 830,000 distinct CDR3 sequences, roughly 60% seen only once; the top ten take 22%. CDR3 size: 18 residues. Germline V gives CDR1 SGHTA, CDR2 FQGNSA. Turning to this clonotype: Its target is unknown.

The V call is TRBV7-2, the J call TRBJ2-7; a possible D gene is TRBD2 (5 bases). TRBJ2-5 explains the end of the DNA better; the J call may be wrong. The receptor was derived from a young man in good health. The sequenced material came from blood. CDR3 sequence (DNA): TGTGCCAGCAGCTTCCAAGTGGGTAGCGCCACAACCCGAGGGACCCAGTACTTC. Its protein product is CASSFQVGSATTRGTQYF.